Reported below is one T cell receptor (beta chain). This sample stems from a study of blood T cell repertoires in COVID-19. Overall study context: Italy, Spain and the United States were the sources of the convalescent and acute COVID-19 samples. T cells, B-cell-depleted T cells, or PBMCs supplied cDNA or gDNA.

How the authors handled the data: The assay estimated nucleated cells by amplifying reference gene primers. Assay: immunoSEQ multiplex PCR; the TCRdb copy retains only in-frame clones and omits some. V, J and clone size reflect that table, while D and trimming were determined from the DNA. The sample comprises a few hundred thousand clones, around nine tenths of which are singletons, and 5.5% to 7.5% rests with the top ten. The CDR3 loop spans 13 amino acids. Germline loops: CDR1 MNHEY, CDR2 SVGAGI. Trimming removed 5 bases from V and 0 bases from J, with 7 bases in between. The sequence was obtained from a man in his 60s who had recovered from COVID-19. The gene calls are TRBV6-5 and TRBJ2-5; D is possibly TRBD2 (6 bases). The material sequenced was peripheral blood. The CDR3 DNA reads as TGTGCCAGCAGTCGGGACTACCAAGAGACCCAGTACTTC. Protein sequence: CASSRDYQETQYF.